Each of the 6 T cell receptor beta chains below was sequenced from the same sample in a study of OX40 agonist ivuxolimab in advanced cancers. Only in-frame clones appear in the TCRdb table, and some are missing; sequencing was by immunoSEQ multiplex PCR. Among 35,000 to 40,000 clones listed, less than 85% were seen once. The sequencing used CD4+ or CD8+ T cells sorted from blood, collected in a trial of the OX40 agonist ivuxolimab. These receptors were taken from an adult with an advanced solid tumor such as melanoma, head and neck, liver or kidney cancer.

The V gene is TRBV7-6, the J gene TRBJ2-5; TRBD1 matches 9 bases. This CDR3 is 14 amino acids long. Trimming cost V 10 bases and J 1 base; bases outside gene matches: 7. Germline lookup yields CDR1 SGHVS and CDR2 FNYEAQ. The CDR3 sequence: CAIGTGSAQETQYF. CDR3 DNA: TGTGCCATCGGGACAGGGAGTGCCCAAGAGACCCAGTACTTC.

This chain links TRBV6-6 with TRBJ1-2, with D uncertain. Germline CDR1 MNHNY, CDR2 SVGAGI (reference sequence). The CDR3 spans 13 residues. Between the trimmed V and J ends, which lost 4 bases and 7 bases, there was a span of 13 bases. Here the CDR3 DNA reads TGTGCCAGCAGTTCCACCTCCCGGGCTGGCTACACCTTC. Protein: CASSSTSRAGYTF.

V gene TRBV6-1 combines with J gene TRBJ1-2, with TRBD1 matching over 11 bases. Losses at the gene ends were 4 bases for V and 4 bases for J; bases not matched to a gene: 11. CDR3 length equals 17 residues. Germline loops: CDR1 MNHNS, CDR2 SASEGT. CDR3 in amino acids: CASSGAGQGARSYGYTF. The CDR3, as DNA: TGTGCCAGCAGTGGCGCAGGACAGGGGGCCAGGTCCTATGGCTACACCTTC.

The CDR3 nucleotides are TGCGCCAGCAGCCACCAGGCTTTTGGGGCCAACGTCCTGACTTTC. It translates to CASSHQAFGANVLTF. This chain joins TRBV4-1 and TRBJ2-6; D call uncertain. Germline loops: CDR1 MGHRA, CDR2 YSYEKL. The V gene lost 3 bases and the J gene lost 3 bases, with 9 bases spanning the gap. The CDR3 has 15 amino acids.

This clone was detected only once. The V call is TRBV27, the J call TRBJ2-5, with 8 bases identical to TRBD1. The DNA end favors TRBJ2-7, so the J call may be wrong. The V gene's germline CDR1 is MNHEY and CDR2 SMNVEV (reference sequence). The CDR3 spans 14 residues. CDR3 protein: CASSFSRGPYEQYF. Written as DNA, the CDR3 is TGTGCCAGCAGTTTCTCCAGGGGGCCGTACGAGCAGTACTTC.

In this sample, this clone turned up once. V is TRBV9 and J is TRBJ2-5; 9 bases are a match to TRBD2. The V gene's germline CDR1 is SGDLS and CDR2 YYNGEE. The CDR3 length is 17 residues. The V gene end was trimmed by 0 bases and the J gene end by 5 bases; junction bases not matched to a gene: 11. CDR3 protein: CASSVEVRAGGGETQYF. The CDR3 DNA sequence: TGTGCCAGCAGCGTAGAAGTGCGAGCGGGGGGCGGGGAGACCCAGTACTTC.